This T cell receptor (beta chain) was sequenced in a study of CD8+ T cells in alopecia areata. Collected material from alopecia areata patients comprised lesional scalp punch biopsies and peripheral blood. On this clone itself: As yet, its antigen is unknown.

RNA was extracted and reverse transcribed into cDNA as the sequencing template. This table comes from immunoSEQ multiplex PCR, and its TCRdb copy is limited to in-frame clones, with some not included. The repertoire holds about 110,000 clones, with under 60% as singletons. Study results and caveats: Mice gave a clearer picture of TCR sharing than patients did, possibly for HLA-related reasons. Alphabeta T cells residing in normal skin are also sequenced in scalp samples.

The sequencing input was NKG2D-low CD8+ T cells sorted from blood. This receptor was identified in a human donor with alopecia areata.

DNA of the CDR3: TGTGCCAGCAGCCAAAAAGGGGGGGCGAACACTGAAGCTTTCTTT. Encoded protein: CASSQKGGANTEAFF. J is TRBJ1-1 and V is TRBV14; perhaps TRBD1 as D (6 bases). Trimming shortened V by 2 bases and J by 1 base, and 11 bases separated the two germline ends. CDR3 length equals 15 residues. CDR1 is SGHDN and CDR2 is FVKESK in the germline V gene.